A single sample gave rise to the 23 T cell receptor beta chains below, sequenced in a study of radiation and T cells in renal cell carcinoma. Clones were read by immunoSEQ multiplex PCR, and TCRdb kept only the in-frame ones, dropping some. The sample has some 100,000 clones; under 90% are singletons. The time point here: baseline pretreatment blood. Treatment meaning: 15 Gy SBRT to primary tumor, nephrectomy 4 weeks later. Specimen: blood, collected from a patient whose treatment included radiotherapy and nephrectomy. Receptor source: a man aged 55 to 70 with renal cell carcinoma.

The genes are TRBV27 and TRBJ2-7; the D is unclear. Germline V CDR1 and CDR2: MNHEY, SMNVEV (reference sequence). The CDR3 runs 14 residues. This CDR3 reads CVTGDPFPPYEQYF. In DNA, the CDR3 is TGTGTCACGGGTGACCCATTCCCCCCCTACGAGCAGTACTTC.

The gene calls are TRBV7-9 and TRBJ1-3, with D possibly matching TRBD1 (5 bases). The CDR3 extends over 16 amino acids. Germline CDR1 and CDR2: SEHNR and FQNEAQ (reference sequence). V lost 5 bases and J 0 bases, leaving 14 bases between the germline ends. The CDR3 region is CASSEGGAYSGNTIYF. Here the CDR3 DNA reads TGTGCCAGCAGCGAGGGAGGGGCATACTCTGGAAACACCATATATTTT.

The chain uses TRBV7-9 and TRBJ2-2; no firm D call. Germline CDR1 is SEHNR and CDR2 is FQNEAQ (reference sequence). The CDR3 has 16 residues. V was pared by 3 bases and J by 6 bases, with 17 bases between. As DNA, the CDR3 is TGTGCCAGCAGCTTGATCTCCGGGTCCCCAGCCGGGGAGCTGTTTTTT. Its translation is CASSLISGSPAGELFF.

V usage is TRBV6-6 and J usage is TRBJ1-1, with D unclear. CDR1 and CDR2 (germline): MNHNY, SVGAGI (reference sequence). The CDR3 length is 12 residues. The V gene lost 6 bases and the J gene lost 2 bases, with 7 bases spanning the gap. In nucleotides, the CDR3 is TGTGCCAGCAGCTCTGTTAACACTGAAGCTTTCTTT. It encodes CASSSVNTEAFF.

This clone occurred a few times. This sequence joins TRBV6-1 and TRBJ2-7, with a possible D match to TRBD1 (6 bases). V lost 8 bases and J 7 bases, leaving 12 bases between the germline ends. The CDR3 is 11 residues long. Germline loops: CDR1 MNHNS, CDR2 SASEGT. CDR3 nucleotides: TGTGCCAGCCAAGAGCAGGGGGAGCAGTACTTC. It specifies CASQEQGEQYF.

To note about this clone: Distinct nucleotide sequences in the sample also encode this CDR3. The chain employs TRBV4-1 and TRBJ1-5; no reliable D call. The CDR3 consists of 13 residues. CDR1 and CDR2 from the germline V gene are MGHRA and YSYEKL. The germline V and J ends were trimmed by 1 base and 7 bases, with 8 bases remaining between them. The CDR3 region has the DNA TGCGCCAGCAGCCAAGTCGGAGGACAGCCCCAGCATTTT. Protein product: CASSQVGGQPQHF.

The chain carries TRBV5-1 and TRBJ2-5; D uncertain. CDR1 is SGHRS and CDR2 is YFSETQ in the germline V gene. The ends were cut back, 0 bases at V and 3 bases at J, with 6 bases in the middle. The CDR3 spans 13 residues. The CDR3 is CASSLEVEETQYF. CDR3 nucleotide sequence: TGCGCCAGCAGCTTGGAGGTGGAAGAGACCCAGTACTTC. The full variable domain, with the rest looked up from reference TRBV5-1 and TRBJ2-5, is KAGVTQTPRYLIKTRGQQVTLSCSPISGHRSVSWYQQTPGQGLQFLFEYFSETQRNKGNFPGRFSGRQFSNSRSEMNVSTLELGDSALYLCASSLEVEETQYFGPGTRLLVL.

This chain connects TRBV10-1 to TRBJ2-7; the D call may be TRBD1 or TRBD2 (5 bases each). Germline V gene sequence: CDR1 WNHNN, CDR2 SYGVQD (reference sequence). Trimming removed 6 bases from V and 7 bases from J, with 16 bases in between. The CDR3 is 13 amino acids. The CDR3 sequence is CASSRGPDGEQYF. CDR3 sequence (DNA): TGCGCCAGCAGCCGGGGCCCGGATGGAGAGCAGTACTTC.

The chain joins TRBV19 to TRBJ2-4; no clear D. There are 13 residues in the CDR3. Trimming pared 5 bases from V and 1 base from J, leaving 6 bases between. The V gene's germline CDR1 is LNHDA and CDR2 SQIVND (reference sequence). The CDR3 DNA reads TGTGCCAGTAGTTTGGGGGCCAAAAACATTCAGTACTTC. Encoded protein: CASSLGAKNIQYF.

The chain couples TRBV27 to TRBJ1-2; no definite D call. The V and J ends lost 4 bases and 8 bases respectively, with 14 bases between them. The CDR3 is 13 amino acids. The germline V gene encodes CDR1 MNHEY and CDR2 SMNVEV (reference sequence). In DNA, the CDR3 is TGTGCCAGCAGTTCTGGTTCCGCCAGGGGCTACACCTTC. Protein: CASSSGSARGYTF.

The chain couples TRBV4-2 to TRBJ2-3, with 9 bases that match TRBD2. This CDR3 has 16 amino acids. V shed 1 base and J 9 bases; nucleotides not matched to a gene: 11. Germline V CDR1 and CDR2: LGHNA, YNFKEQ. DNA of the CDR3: TGTGCCAGCAGCCAAGTAAGTCTAGCGGGATTGGGGACGCAGTATTTT. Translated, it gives CASSQVSLAGLGTQYF.

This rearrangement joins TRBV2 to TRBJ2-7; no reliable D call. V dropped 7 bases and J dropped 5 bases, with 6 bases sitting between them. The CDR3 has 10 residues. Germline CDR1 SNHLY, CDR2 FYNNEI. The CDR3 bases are TGTGCCAGCAAGGGTGACGAGCAGTACTTC. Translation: CASKGDEQYF. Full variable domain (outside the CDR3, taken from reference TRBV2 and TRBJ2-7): EPEVTQTPSHQVTQMGQEVILRCVPISNHLYFYWYRQILGQKVEFLVSFYNNEISEKSEIFDDQFSVERPDGSNFTLKIRSTKLEDSAMYFCASKGDEQYFGPGTRLTVT.

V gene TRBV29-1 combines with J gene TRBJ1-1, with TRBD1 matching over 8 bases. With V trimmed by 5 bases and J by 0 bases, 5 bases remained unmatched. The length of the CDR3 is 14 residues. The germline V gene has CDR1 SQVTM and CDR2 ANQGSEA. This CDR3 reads CSVYEQGVNTEAFF. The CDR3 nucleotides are TGCAGCGTTTATGAACAGGGGGTGAACACTGAAGCTTTCTTT. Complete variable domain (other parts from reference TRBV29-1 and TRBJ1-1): SAVISQKPSRDICQRGTSLTIQCQVDSQVTMMFWYRQQPGQSLTLIATANQGSEATYESGFVIDKFPISRPNLTFSTLTVSNMSPEDSSIYLCSVYEQGVNTEAFFGQGTRLTVV.

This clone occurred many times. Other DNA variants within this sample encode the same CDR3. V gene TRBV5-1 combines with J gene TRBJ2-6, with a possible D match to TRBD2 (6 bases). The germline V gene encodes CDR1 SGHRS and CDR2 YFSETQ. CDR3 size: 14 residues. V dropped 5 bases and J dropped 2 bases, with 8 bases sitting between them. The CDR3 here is CASSGGTGANVLTF. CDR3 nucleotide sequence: TGCGCCAGCAGTGGGGGGACTGGGGCCAACGTCCTGACTTTC.

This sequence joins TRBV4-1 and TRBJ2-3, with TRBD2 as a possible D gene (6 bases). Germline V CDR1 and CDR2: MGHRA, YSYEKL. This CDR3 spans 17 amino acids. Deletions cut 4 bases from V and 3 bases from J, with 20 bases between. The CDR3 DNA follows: TGCGCCAGCAGCCCCCCTAGCGCCATAGGGAGGACAGATACGCAGTATTTT. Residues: CASSPPSAIGRTDTQYF.

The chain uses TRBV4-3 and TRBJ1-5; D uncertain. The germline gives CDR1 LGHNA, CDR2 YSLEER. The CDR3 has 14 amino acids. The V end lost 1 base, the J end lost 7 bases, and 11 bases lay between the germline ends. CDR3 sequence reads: CASSQVPSDQPQHF. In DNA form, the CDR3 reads TGCGCCAGCAGCCAAGTACCCAGCGACCAGCCCCAGCATTTT.

This CDR3 is CSVEGFGQAGYEQYF. CDR3 nucleotides: TGCAGCGTTGAAGGATTCGGTCAGGCGGGCTACGAGCAGTACTTC. The chain links TRBV29-1 to TRBJ2-7; D may be TRBD2 (5 bases). The V and J ends lost 1 base and 3 bases respectively, with 16 bases between them. The CDR3 loop spans 15 amino acids. The germline CDR1 and CDR2 sequences are SQVTM and ANQGSEA.

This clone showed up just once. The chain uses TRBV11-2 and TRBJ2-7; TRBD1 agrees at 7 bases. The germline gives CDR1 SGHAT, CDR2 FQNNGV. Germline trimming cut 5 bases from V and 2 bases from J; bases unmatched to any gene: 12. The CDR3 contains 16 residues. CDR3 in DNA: TGTGCCAGCAGCCCCCTTGCGAGACAGGGAGCCTACGAGCAGTACTTC. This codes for CASSPLARQGAYEQYF.

CDR3 region: CASSLDYGVFRQGRDGYTF. Written as DNA, the CDR3 is TGTGCCAGCAGTTTAGATTACGGCGTCTTTAGACAGGGGAGGGATGGCTACACCTTC. The V call is TRBV27, the J call TRBJ1-2; 8 positions agree with TRBD1. Germline values: CDR1 MNHEY, CDR2 SMNVEV (reference sequence). This CDR3 has 19 residues. J was trimmed by 6 bases and V by 2 bases; bases with no gene match: 20.

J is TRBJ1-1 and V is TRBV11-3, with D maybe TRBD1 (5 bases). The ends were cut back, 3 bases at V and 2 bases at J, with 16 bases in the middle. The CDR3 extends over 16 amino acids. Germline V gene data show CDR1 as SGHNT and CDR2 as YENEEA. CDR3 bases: TGTGCCAGCAGCTTCGGGACTGGACGGCCTAACACTGAAGCTTTCTTT. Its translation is CASSFGTGRPNTEAFF.

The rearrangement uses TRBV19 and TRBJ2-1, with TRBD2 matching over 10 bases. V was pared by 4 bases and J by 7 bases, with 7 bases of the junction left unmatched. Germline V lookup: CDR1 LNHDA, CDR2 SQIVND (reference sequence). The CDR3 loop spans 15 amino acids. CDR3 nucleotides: TGTGCCAGTAGTACTTCTAGCGGGAGTATTAATGAGCAGTTCTTC. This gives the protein CASSTSSGSINEQFF.

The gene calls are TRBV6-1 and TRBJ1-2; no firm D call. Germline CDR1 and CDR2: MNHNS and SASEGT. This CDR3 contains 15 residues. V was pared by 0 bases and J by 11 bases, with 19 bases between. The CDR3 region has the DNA TGTGCCAGCAGTGAAGCCTGGAGGTCAAAGGTAGAGTACACCTTC. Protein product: CASSEAWRSKVEYTF.

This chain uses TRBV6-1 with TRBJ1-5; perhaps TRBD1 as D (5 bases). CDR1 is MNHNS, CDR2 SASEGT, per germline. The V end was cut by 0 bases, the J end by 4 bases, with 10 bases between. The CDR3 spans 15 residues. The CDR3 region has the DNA TGTGCCAGCAGTGAAGCCCAGGGATGGAATCAGCCCCAGCATTTT. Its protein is CASSEAQGWNQPQHF.